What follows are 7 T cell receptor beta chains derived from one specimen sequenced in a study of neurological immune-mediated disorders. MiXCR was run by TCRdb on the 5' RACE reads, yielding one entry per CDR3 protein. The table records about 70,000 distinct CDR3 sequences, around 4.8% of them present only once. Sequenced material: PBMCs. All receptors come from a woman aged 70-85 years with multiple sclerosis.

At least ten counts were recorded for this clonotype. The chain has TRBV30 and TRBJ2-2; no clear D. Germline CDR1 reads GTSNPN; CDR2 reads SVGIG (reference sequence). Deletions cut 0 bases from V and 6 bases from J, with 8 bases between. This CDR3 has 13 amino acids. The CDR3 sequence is CAWSVVRSGELFF. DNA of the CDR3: TGTGCCTGGAGTGTTGTGAGATCCGGGGAGCTGTTTTTT.

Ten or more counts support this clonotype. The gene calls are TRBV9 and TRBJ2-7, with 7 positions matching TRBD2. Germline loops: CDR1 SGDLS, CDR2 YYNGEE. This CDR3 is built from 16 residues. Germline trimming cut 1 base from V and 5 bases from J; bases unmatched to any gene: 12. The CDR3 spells CASSVSAGFSGDEQYF. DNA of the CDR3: TGTGCCAGCAGCGTATCAGCGGGGTTTTCGGGCGACGAGCAGTACTTC. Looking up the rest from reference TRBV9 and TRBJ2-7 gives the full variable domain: DSGVTQTPKHLITATGQRVTLRCSPRSGDLSVYWYQQSLDQGLQFLIQYYNGEERAKGNILERFSAQQFPDLHSELNLSSLELGDSALYFCASSVSAGFSGDEQYFGPGTRLTVT.

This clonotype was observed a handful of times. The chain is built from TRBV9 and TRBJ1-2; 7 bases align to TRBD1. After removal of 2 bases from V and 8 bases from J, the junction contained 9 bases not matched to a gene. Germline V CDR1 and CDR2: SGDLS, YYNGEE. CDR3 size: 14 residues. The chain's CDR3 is CASSVGDRVGGYTF. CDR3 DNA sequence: TGTGCCAGCAGCGTGGGAGACAGGGTCGGAGGCTACACCTTC.

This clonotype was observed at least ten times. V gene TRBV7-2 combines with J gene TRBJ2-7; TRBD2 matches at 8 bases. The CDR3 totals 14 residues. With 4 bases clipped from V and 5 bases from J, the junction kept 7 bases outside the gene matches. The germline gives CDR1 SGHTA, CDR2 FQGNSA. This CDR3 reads CASSSRKLADEQYF. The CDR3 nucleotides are TGTGCCAGCAGCTCTCGGAAACTAGCGGACGAGCAGTACTTC.

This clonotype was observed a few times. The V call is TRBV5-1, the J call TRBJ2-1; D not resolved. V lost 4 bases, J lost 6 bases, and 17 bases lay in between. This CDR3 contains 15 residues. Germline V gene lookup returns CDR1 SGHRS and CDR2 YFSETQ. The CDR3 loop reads CASSQGANPFNEQFF. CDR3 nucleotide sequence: TGCGCCAGCAGCCAAGGCGCGAACCCTTTCAATGAGCAGTTCTTC.

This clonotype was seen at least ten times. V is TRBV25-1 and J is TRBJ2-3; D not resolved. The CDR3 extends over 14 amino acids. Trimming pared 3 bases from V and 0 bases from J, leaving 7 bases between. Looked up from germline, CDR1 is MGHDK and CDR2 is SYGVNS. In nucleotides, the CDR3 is TGTGCCAGCAGTGAGATGGAGAGCACAGATACGCAGTATTTT. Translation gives CASSEMESTDTQYF.

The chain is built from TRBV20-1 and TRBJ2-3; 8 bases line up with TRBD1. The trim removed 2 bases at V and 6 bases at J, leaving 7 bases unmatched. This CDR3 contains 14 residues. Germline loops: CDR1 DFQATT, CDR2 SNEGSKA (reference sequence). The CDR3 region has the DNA TGCAGTGCTAGAACCGGGACAGGTTCGGATACGCAGTATTTT. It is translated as CSARTGTGSDTQYF.